One sample yielded the 25 T cell receptor beta chains listed below, sequenced in a study of regulatory T cells in long-lasting Graves disease. Assembly of TCR beta libraries relied on iRepertoire HTBI primers together with Arm-PCR of CDR3 regions. TCRdb itself ran the multiplex PCR reads through MiXCR, one entry per CDR3 protein. Among over 500,000 distinct CDR3 sequences listed, roughly 16% were seen once. Documented time point: newly diagnosed GD, antithyroid drugs for less than 3 months. Generation of the TCR library employed RNA extracted from PBMCs. The sample also formed part of further work on T cells in Graves' hyperthyroidism and ophthalmopathy.

Sample: peripheral blood mononuclear cells (PBMCs), taken at new diagnosis, from a patient treated with antithyroid drugs. The source of these receptors is a man between 18 and 29 years old with Graves disease.

This clonotype showed up just once. CDR3 amino acids: CAWGEGNTEAFF. The CDR3 nucleotides are TGTGCCTGGGGGGAGGGGAACACTGAAGCTTTCTTT. The genes are TRBV30 and TRBJ1-1, with D uncertain. Germline V gene sequence: CDR1 GTSNPN, CDR2 SVGIG (reference sequence). V was clipped by 5 bases and J by 1 base, with 8 bases between them. The CDR3 spans 12 residues. The full variable domain, completed using reference TRBV30 and TRBJ1-1, is SQTIHQWPATLVQPVGSPLSLECTVEGTSNPNLYWYRQAAGRGLQLLFYSVGIGQISSEVPQNLSASRPQDRQFILSSKKLLLSDSGFYLCAWGEGNTEAFFGQGTRLTVV.

This clonotype was recorded a few times. V is TRBV7-9 and J is TRBJ2-2; D call uncertain. CDR3 length equals 13 residues. Between the trimmed V and J ends, which lost 7 bases and 0 bases, there was a span of 6 bases. Germline V gene data show CDR1 as SEHNR and CDR2 as FQNEAQ (reference sequence). The CDR3 DNA reads TGTGCCAGCACCAGTTCGAACACCGGGGAGCTGTTTTTT. Its translation is CASTSSNTGELFF.

This clonotype was seen more than once but under ten times. This chain uses TRBV2 with TRBJ1-6; possible D gene TRBD1, 6 bases. V lost 5 bases and J lost 7, with 15 bases in between. The CDR3 has 15 residues. Germline-derived CDR1 and CDR2 are SNHLY and FYNNEI. The CDR3 loop is CASSLQGTHNSPLHF. The CDR3 coding sequence is TGTGCCAGCAGTTTACAGGGAACTCACAATTCACCCCTCCACTTT. The entire variable domain, with the rest obtained from reference TRBV2 and TRBJ1-6, is as follows: EPEVTQTPSHQVTQMGQEVILRCVPISNHLYFYWYRQILGQKVEFLVSFYNNEISEKSEIFDDQFSVERPDGSNFTLKIRSTKLEDSAMYFCASSLQGTHNSPLHFGNGTRLTVT.

There are a few counts of this clonotype. The chain carries TRBV7-9 and TRBJ2-7, with 8 positions matching TRBD1. CDR1 SEHNR and CDR2 FQNEAQ come from the germline V gene (reference sequence). The CDR3 is 14 amino acids. The trim removed 5 bases at V and 5 bases at J, leaving 8 bases unmatched. Here the CDR3 reads CASSLGQEVNEQYF. CDR3 coding DNA: TGTGCCAGCAGCCTGGGACAGGAAGTCAACGAGCAGTACTTC.

This clonotype has at least ten counts. The rearrangement links TRBV30 to TRBJ1-1; the match to TRBD1 covers 7 bases. V gave up 7 bases and J gave up 1 base; unmatched junction bases: 3. CDR1 and CDR2 from the germline V gene are GTSNPN and SVGIG (reference sequence). The CDR3 loop spans 12 amino acids. The CDR3 region is CALQGRNTEAFF. The DNA for the CDR3 is TGTGCCTTACAGGGGCGGAACACTGAAGCTTTCTTT.

This clonotype was counted many times. V is TRBV12-3 or TRBV12-4 and J is TRBJ2-7; no firm D call. Trimming removed 4 bases at V and 2 bases at J, with 6 bases between. The CDR3 is 12 residues long. CDR3 in amino acids: CASSSYTYEQYF. CDR3 nucleotide sequence: TGTGCCAGCAGTTCCTACACCTACGAGCAGTACTTC.

This clonotype was detected ten times or more. V usage is TRBV12-3 or TRBV12-4 and J usage is TRBJ2-2, with D possibly matching TRBD1 (5 bases). The CDR3 consists of 16 residues. The V end lost 5 bases, the J end lost 5 bases, and 18 bases lay between the germline ends. The DNA of the CDR3 is TGTGCCAGCAGTCCTATTACTGGGGCGCCTACCGGGGAGCTGTTTTTT. This encodes CASSPITGAPTGELFF.

This clonotype has ten or more counts. The chain couples TRBV20-1 to TRBJ2-1; no clear D gene. CDR1 and CDR2 from the germline V gene are DFQATT and SNEGSKA (reference sequence). V lost 5 bases and J lost 8, with 28 bases in between. There are 17 residues in the CDR3. CDR3 in DNA: TGCAGTGCTCACAATATGGACGCTCCTAGGCATGCGGATGAGCAGTTCTTC. The encoded protein is CSAHNMDAPRHADEQFF.

DNA for the CDR3: TGTGCCAGCAGTTCGTCAGGGGCAGGGGGAGGCTACACCTTC. Its protein product is CASSSSGAGGGYTF. The chain has TRBV28 and TRBJ1-2, with 7 bases aligning to TRBD1. J was trimmed by 8 bases and V by 4 bases; bases with no gene match: 10. Germline V gene sequence: CDR1 MDHEN, CDR2 SYDVKM. The CDR3 loop spans 14 amino acids.

This clonotype was recorded many times. The rearrangement links TRBV7-9 to TRBJ2-7; TRBD2 agrees at 8 bases. CDR1 and CDR2 from the germline V gene are SEHNR and FQNEAQ (reference sequence). The V segment lost 5 bases and the J segment 5 bases; nucleotides outside the gene matches: 5. This CDR3 contains 13 residues. The CDR3 sequence is CASSQGLGHEQYF. The CDR3 DNA is TGTGCCAGCAGCCAGGGACTAGGTCACGAGCAGTACTTC.

This clonotype was recorded many times. The gene calls are TRBV7-8 and TRBJ1-1; D is ambiguous. V was trimmed by 5 bases and J by 1 base, leaving 14 bases between them. Germline-derived CDR1 and CDR2 are SGHVS and FQNEAQ. The CDR3 has 15 residues. CDR3 sequence (DNA): TGTGCCAGCAGCGTCCGAAGGGTTGGGAACACTGAAGCTTTCTTT. Encoded protein: CASSVRRVGNTEAFF.

This clonotype came up many times. In DNA, the CDR3 is TGTGCTAGTGGTTTGGTAGTAGTCGGGGTTACTGAAGCTTTCTTT. This translates into CASGLVVVGVTEAFF. This sequence joins TRBV12-5 and TRBJ1-1; D remains ambiguous. Germline CDR1 is LGHNT and CDR2 is FRNRAP. The length of the CDR3 is 15 residues. V shed 0 bases and J shed 5 bases, with 13 bases lying between them.

This clonotype was counted many times. The V gene is TRBV20-1, the J gene TRBJ2-1, with 9 positions matching TRBD2. The CDR3 totals 15 residues. Germline CDR1 is DFQATT and CDR2 is SNEGSKA (reference sequence). V lost 0 bases to trimming and J lost 6 bases; unmatched junction nucleotides: 6. This chain's CDR3 is CSARDGASGVNEQFF. CDR3 nucleotides: TGCAGTGCTAGAGACGGGGCTAGCGGGGTCAATGAGCAGTTCTTC.

This clonotype occurred many times. The chain carries TRBV2 and TRBJ1-1; possible D gene TRBD1, 6 bases. The CDR3 consists of 14 residues. V dropped 7 bases and J dropped 0 bases, with 12 bases sitting between them. The germline gives CDR1 SNHLY, CDR2 FYNNEI. The CDR3 coding sequence is TGTGCCAGCACCCGAGGACAGATGAACACTGAAGCTTTCTTT. Translating gives CASTRGQMNTEAFF.

This clonotype showed up just a few times. This rearrangement joins TRBV15 to TRBJ2-7; D call uncertain. Germline CDR1 is LNHNV and CDR2 is YYDKDF (reference sequence). This CDR3 has 16 amino acids. The V end lost 4 bases, the J end lost 1 base, and 17 bases lay between the germline ends. CDR3 loop: CATSTARSAGSYEQYF. DNA of the CDR3: TGTGCCACCAGCACCGCGCGGAGTGCAGGTTCCTACGAGCAGTACTTC.

This clonotype was counted many times. The V call is TRBV2, the J call TRBJ1-5, with D tentatively TRBD1 (6 bases). Germline V gene sequence: CDR1 SNHLY, CDR2 FYNNEI. V shed 6 bases and J shed 2 bases, with 14 bases lying between them. This CDR3 comprises 15 residues. The CDR3, as DNA: TGTGCCAGCAGCCGAGGGGGAACTGGCAATCAGCCCCAGCATTTT. It codes for CASSRGGTGNQPQHF.

This clonotype was counted at least ten times. This chain links TRBV3-1 with TRBJ2-7; D might be TRBD2 (5 bases). Trimming removed 6 bases at V and 0 bases at J, with 9 bases between. This CDR3 comprises 13 residues. Looked up from germline, CDR1 is LGHDT and CDR2 is YNNKEL (reference sequence). The DNA of the CDR3 is TGTGCCAGCAGTGCGGGCCCCTCCTACGAGCAGTACTTC. It is translated as CASSAGPSYEQYF.

This clonotype was seen at least ten times. The CDR3 bases are TGTGCCAGCTCACCACCCGCGGGGCTCTCTGGAAACACCATATATTTT. Its protein product is CASSPPAGLSGNTIYF. The V and J genes are TRBV18 and TRBJ1-3; perhaps TRBD1 as D (5 bases). From germline, CDR1 is KGHSH and CDR2 LQKENI. V lost 0 bases and J 0 bases, leaving 9 bases between the germline ends. This CDR3 contains 16 residues.

This clonotype came up many times. This chain's CDR3 is CASSPFGGTEAFF. CDR3 coding DNA: TGTGCCAGCTCACCATTTGGGGGGACTGAAGCTTTCTTT. The V and J genes are TRBV18 and TRBJ1-1; D possibly corresponds to TRBD1 (5 bases). The V end lost 2 bases, the J end lost 5 bases, and 9 bases lay between the germline ends. The CDR3 consists of 13 residues. Germline V gene lookup returns CDR1 KGHSH and CDR2 LQKENI.

This clonotype appeared once. The chain is built from TRBV20-1 and TRBJ2-3; 9 bases are a match to TRBD2. V trimming: 2 bases; J trimming: 6 bases; junction bases outside the gene matches: 18. Germline loops: CDR1 DFQATT, CDR2 SNEGSKA (reference sequence). This CDR3 contains 18 residues. CDR3 in amino acids: CSARSPLGSGGISDTQYF. CDR3 in DNA: TGCAGTGCTAGATCTCCCCTGGGAAGCGGGGGGATAAGCGATACGCAGTATTTT.

This clonotype was counted at least ten times. CDR3 amino acids: CASSGVSGAGGNQPQHF. CDR3 in DNA: TGTGCCAGCAGTGGGGTCAGCGGGGCTGGGGGCAATCAGCCCCAGCATTTT. The chain uses TRBV6-1 and TRBJ1-5; D may be TRBD1 (5 bases). Germline values: CDR1 MNHNS, CDR2 SASEGT. Deletions cut 4 bases from V and 2 bases from J, with 18 bases between. CDR3 size: 17 residues.

This clonotype turned up a few times. The V call is TRBV7-9, the J call TRBJ1-2, with 9 bases lining up with TRBD1. The ends lost 5 bases at V and 8 bases at J; junction bases unmatched: 15. Germline lookup yields CDR1 SEHNR and CDR2 FQNEAQ (reference sequence). CDR3 length equals 16 residues. CDR3 nucleotide sequence: TGTGCCAGCAGCCTCGGTCAGGGACAGGGTTTTGGCGGCTACACCTTC. This gives the protein CASSLGQGQGFGGYTF.

This chain joins TRBV5-1 and TRBJ2-1, with 10 bases that match TRBD2. After removal of 6 bases from V and 4 bases from J, the junction contained 4 bases not matched to a gene. The CDR3 has 14 residues. Germline CDR1 SGHRS, CDR2 YFSETQ. The CDR3 region is CASKGLAAYNEQFF. The CDR3 nucleotides read TGCGCCAGCAAAGGACTAGCGGCTTACAATGAGCAGTTCTTC.

This clonotype was picked up many times. V and J are TRBV15 and TRBJ2-7; 8 bases agree with TRBD1. Germline assignment: CDR1 LNHNV and CDR2 YYDKDF (reference sequence). V gave up 7 bases and J gave up 7 bases; unmatched junction bases: 9. The CDR3 covers 13 residues. The DNA of the CDR3 is TGTGCCACCACGTTGACAGGGGCTGGAGAGCAGTACTTC. Translating it yields CATTLTGAGEQYF.

In its sample, this clonotype was seen many times. The gene calls are TRBV6-1 and TRBJ2-7, with 8 bases that match TRBD2. Germline assignment: CDR1 MNHNS and CDR2 SASEGT. This CDR3 is built from 13 residues. Trimming at V came to 7 bases and at J to 3 bases, leaving 5 bases not matched to a gene. CDR3 DNA sequence: TGTGCCAGCACGATAGCGGGGTACTACGAGCAGTACTTC. Translation gives CASTIAGYYEQYF.